Presented here are 11 T cell receptor beta chains from one specimen sequenced in a study of OX40 agonist ivuxolimab in advanced cancers. The table came from immunoSEQ multiplex PCR; TCRdb's copy has only in-frame clones and leaves some out. The sample contains 65,000 to 80,000 clones, around nine tenths of which appear only once. Specimen: CD4+ or CD8+ T cells sorted from blood, collected in a trial of the OX40 agonist ivuxolimab. All receptors come from an adult with an advanced solid tumor such as melanoma, head and neck, liver or kidney cancer.

The rearrangement joins TRBV6-5 to TRBJ2-3; D may be TRBD1 (5 bases). Per the germline V gene, CDR1 is MNHEY and CDR2 is SVGAGI. This CDR3 spans 13 amino acids. V lost 5 bases and J lost 14, with 20 bases in between. CDR3 DNA: TGTGCCAGCAGTGCTGACAGAGACATCGCCCCGTATTTT. This encodes CASSADRDIAPYF.

This chain links TRBV5-4 with TRBJ1-6; D call uncertain. Germline V gene data show CDR1 as SGHNT and CDR2 as YYREEE (reference sequence). The CDR3 contains 12 residues. Trimming took 3 bases from V and 10 from J, leaving 8 bases between them. The CDR3 nucleotides read TGTGCCAGCAGCTCCCTCTCGTCACCCCTCCACTTT. It translates to CASSSLSSPLHF. Full variable domain (outside the CDR3, taken from reference TRBV5-4 and TRBJ1-6): ETGVTQSPTHLIKTRGQQVTLRCSSQSGHNTVSWYQQALGQGPQFIFQYYREEENGRGNFPPRFSGLQFPNYSSELNVNALELDDSALYLCASSSLSSPLHFGNGTRLTVT.

Here the CDR3 reads CASSMYRPRQPQHF. The DNA for the CDR3 is TGTGCCAGTAGTATGTACAGGCCCCGTCAGCCCCAGCATTTT. This chain joins TRBV19 and TRBJ1-5; D perhaps matches TRBD1 (5 bases). The CDR3 sequence is 14 residues long. V lost 3 bases and J 6 bases, leaving 12 bases between the germline ends. Germline V CDR1 and CDR2: LNHDA, SQIVND (reference sequence).

The chain is built from TRBV14 and TRBJ2-7; D call uncertain. V shed 4 bases and J shed 4 bases, with 8 bases lying between them. In germline, CDR1 is SGHDN, CDR2 FVKESK. The length of the CDR3 is 12 residues. The CDR3 reads CASSPLGYEQYF. CDR3 bases: TGTGCCAGCAGCCCCCTAGGGTACGAGCAGTACTTC. Combining the CDR3 with reference TRBV14 and TRBJ2-7 gives the whole variable domain EAGVTQFPSHSVIEKGQTVTLRCDPISGHDNLYWYRRVMGKEIKFLLHFVKESKQDESGMPNNRFLAERTGGTYSTLKVQPAELEDSGVYFCASSPLGYEQYFGPGTRLTVT.

The rearrangement joins TRBV4-3 to TRBJ1-4; no firm D call. Looked up from germline, CDR1 is LGHNA and CDR2 is YSLEER. CDR3 length: 17 residues. Trimming pared 0 bases from V and 1 base from J, leaving 12 bases between. The CDR3 protein is CASSQDLEDVTNEKLFF. The CDR3 DNA follows: TGCGCCAGCAGCCAAGATCTAGAGGATGTAACTAATGAAAAACTGTTTTTT.

The rearrangement uses TRBV9 and TRBJ1-3; unclear D gene. Germline loops: CDR1 SGDLS, CDR2 YYNGEE. CDR3 length: 14 residues. Deletions cut 4 bases from V and 6 bases from J, with 14 bases between. Here the CDR3 reads CASSFRGQENTIYF. The CDR3 DNA is TGTGCCAGCAGCTTCCGGGGTCAGGAAAACACCATATATTTT.

V and J are TRBV11-2 and TRBJ2-7; TRBD2 matches 12 bases. The V gene's germline CDR1 is SGHAT and CDR2 FQNNGV. The J segment lost 7 bases and the V segment lost 0 bases, leaving 4 bases of the junction unmatched. The CDR3 consists of 15 residues. The CDR3: CASSLEGGLAGEQYF. For the CDR3, the DNA is TGTGCCAGCAGCTTAGAAGGGGGACTAGCGGGTGAGCAGTACTTC.

The rearrangement uses TRBV9 and TRBJ1-3; 9 bases are shared with TRBD1. CDR1 is SGDLS and CDR2 is YYNGEE in the germline V gene. V lost 2 bases to trimming and J lost 7 bases; unmatched junction nucleotides: 4. This CDR3 has 14 amino acids. The chain's CDR3 is CASSVDRGVNTIYF. The CDR3 DNA reads TGTGCCAGCAGCGTCGACAGGGGGGTTAACACCATATATTTT.

The CDR3 nucleotides are TGTGCCAGCAGTGAACAGGGGACACTTCAAGAGACCCAGTACTTC. Protein: CASSEQGTLQETQYF. J is TRBJ2-5 and V is TRBV6-1, with D perhaps matching TRBD1 (6 bases). This CDR3 is built from 15 residues. V lost 2 bases, J lost 2 bases, and 12 bases lay in between. Germline assignment: CDR1 MNHNS and CDR2 SASEGT.

The count of this clone is one. This chain links TRBV9 with TRBJ1-2; 8 positions match TRBD1. The CDR3 sequence is 14 residues long. After removal of 3 bases from V and 3 bases from J, the junction contained 4 bases not matched to a gene. Germline V gene lookup returns CDR1 SGDLS and CDR2 YYNGEE. The CDR3 region has the DNA TGTGCCAGCAGCGCTCAGACAGGGGACTATGGCTACACCTTC. It is translated as CASSAQTGDYGYTF.

This sequence joins TRBV10-3 and TRBJ1-4; D ambiguous. CDR1 is ENHRY and CDR2 is SYGVKD in the germline V gene. The CDR3 has 17 amino acids. The ends were cut back, 0 bases at V and 3 bases at J, with 14 bases in the middle. The CDR3 sequence: CAISESAEAGSNEKLFF. DNA for the CDR3: TGTGCCATCAGTGAGTCCGCCGAAGCCGGATCTAATGAAAAACTGTTTTTT.